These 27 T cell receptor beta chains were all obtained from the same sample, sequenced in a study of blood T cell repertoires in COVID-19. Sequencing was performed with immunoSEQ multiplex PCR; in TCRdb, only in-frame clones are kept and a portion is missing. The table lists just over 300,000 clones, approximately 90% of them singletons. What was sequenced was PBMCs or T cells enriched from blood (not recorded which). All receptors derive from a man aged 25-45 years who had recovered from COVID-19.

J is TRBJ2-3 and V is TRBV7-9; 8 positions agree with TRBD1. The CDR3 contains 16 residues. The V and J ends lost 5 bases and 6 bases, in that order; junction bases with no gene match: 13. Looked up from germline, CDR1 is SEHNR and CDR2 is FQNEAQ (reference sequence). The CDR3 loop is CASSTWTGRFSDTQYF. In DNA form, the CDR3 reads TGTGCCAGCAGCACCTGGACAGGGCGGTTTTCGGATACGCAGTATTTT.

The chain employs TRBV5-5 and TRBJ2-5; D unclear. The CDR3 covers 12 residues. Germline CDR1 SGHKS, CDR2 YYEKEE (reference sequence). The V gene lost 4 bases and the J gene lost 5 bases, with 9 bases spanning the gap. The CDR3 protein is CASSPRLETQYF. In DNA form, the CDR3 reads TGTGCCAGCAGCCCGCGGCTGGAGACCCAGTACTTC.

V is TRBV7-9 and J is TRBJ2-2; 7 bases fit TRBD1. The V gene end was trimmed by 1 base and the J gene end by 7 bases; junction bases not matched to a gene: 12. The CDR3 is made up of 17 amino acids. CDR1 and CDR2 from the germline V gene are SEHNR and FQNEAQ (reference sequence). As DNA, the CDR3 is TGTGCCAGCAGCTTAGAGGGGGCCCTGGCGTGGATCGGGGAGCTGTTTTTT. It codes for CASSLEGALAWIGELFF. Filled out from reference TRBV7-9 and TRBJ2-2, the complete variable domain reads DTGVSQNPRHKITKRGQNVTFRCDPISEHNRLYWYRQTLGQGPEFLTYFQNEAQLEKSRLLSDRFSAERPKGSFSTLEIQRTEQGDSAMYLCASSLEGALAWIGELFFGEGSRLTVL.

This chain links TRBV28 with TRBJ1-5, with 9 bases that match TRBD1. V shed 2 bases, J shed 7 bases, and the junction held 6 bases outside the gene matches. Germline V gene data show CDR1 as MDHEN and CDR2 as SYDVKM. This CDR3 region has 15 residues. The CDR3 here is CASSLGTGIGQPQHF. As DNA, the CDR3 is TGTGCCAGCAGTTTAGGGACAGGGATCGGGCAGCCCCAGCATTTT.

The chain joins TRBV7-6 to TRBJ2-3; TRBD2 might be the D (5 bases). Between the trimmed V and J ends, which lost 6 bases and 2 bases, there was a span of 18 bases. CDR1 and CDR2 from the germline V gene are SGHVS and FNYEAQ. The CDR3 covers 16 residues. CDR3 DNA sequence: TGTGCCAGCAGTCAACGGGGTCACGTAGTCACAGATACGCAGTATTTT. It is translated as CASSQRGHVVTDTQYF.

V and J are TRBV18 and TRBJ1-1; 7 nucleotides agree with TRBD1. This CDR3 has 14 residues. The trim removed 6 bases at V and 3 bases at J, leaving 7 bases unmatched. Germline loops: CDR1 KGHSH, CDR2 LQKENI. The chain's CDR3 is CASSYTGADTEAFF. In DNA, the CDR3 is TGTGCCAGCTCGTACACAGGGGCGGACACTGAAGCTTTCTTT.

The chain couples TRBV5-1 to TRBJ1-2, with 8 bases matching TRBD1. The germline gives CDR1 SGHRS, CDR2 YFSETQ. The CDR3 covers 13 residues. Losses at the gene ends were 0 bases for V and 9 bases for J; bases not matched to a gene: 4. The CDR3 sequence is CASSLDGQGRYTF. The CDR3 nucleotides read TGCGCCAGCAGCTTGGACGGACAGGGTCGCTACACCTTC.

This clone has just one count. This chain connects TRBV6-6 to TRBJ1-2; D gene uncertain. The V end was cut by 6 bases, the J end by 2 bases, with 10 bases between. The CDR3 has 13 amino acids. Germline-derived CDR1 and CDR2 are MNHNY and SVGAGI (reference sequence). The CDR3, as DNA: TGTGCCAGCAGCCCCGACGGGAACTATGGCTACACCTTC. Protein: CASSPDGNYGYTF.

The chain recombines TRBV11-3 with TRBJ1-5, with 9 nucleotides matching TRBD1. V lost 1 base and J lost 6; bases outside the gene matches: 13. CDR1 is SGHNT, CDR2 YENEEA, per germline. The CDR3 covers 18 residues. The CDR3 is CASSLGTSGQGFGQPQHF. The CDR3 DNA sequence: TGTGCCAGCAGCTTAGGTACTTCGGGACAGGGTTTCGGTCAGCCCCAGCATTTT.

The CDR3 nucleotides are TGTGCCACCAGCAGAGCAGGGGACAGCTCGTCCTATGGCTACACCTTC. It codes for CATSRAGDSSSYGYTF. The chain carries TRBV15 and TRBJ1-2; 7 bases are a match to TRBD1. There are 16 residues in the CDR3. The J segment lost 4 bases and the V segment lost 1 base, leaving 9 bases of the junction unmatched. Germline V gene sequence: CDR1 LNHNV, CDR2 YYDKDF (reference sequence).

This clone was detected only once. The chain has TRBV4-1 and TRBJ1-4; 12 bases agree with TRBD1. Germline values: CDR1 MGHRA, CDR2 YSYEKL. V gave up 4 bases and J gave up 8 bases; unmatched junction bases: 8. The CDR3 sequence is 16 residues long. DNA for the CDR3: TGCGCCAGCAGCCTCCTGAGAGGGACAGGGGGCGAAAAACTGTTTTTT. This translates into CASSLLRGTGGEKLFF.

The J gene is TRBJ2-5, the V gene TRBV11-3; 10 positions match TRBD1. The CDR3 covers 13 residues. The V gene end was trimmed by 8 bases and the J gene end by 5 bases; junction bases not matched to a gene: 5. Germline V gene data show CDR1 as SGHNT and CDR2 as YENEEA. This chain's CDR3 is CASGQGGSETQYF. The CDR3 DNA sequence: TGTGCCAGCGGACAGGGGGGGAGCGAGACCCAGTACTTC.

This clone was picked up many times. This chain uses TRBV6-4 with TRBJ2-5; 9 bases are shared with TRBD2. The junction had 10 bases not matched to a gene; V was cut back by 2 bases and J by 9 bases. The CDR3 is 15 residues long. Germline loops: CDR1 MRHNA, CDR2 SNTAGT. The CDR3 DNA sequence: TGTGCCAGCAGTGACAGTTCGGCGGGAGGGGGAGCCCAGTACTTC. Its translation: CASSDSSAGGGAQYF.

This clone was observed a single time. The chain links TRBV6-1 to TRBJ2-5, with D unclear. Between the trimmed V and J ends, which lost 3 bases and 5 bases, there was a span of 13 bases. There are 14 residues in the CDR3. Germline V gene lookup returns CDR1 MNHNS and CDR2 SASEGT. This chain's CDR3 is CASSDPLPGETQYF. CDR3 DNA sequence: TGTGCCAGCAGTGACCCACTTCCCGGGGAGACCCAGTACTTC.

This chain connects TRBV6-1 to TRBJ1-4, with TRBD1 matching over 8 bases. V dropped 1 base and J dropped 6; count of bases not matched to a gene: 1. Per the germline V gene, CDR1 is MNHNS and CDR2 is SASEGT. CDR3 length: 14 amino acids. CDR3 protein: CASSEGQGYEKLFF. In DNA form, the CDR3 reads TGTGCCAGCAGTGAAGGACAGGGGTATGAAAAACTGTTTTTT.

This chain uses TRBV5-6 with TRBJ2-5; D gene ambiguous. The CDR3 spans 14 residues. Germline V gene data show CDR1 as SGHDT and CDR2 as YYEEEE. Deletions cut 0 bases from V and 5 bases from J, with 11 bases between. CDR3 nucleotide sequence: TGTGCCAGCAGCTTGGGGCACGGCAGGGAGACCCAGTACTTC. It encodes CASSLGHGRETQYF.

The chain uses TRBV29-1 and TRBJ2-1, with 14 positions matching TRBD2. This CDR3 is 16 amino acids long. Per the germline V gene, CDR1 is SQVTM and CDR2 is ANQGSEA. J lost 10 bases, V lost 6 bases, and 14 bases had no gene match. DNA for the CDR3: TGCAGCGTGCCACCCGGACTAGCGGGAGGTCTAGGAGAGCAGTTCTTC. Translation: CSVPPGLAGGLGEQFF.

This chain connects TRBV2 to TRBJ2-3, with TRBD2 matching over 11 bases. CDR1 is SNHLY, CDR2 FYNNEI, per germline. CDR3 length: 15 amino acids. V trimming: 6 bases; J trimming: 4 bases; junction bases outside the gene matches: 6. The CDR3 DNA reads TGTGCCAGCAGGACTAGCGGGGTGGGGCCAGATACGCAGTATTTT. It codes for CASRTSGVGPDTQYF.

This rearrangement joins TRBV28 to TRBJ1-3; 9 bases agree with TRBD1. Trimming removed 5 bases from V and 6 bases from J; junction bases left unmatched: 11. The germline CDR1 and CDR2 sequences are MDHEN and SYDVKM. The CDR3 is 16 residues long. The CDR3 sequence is CASSLLPGQGENTIYF. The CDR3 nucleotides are TGTGCCAGCAGTCTACTCCCGGGACAGGGAGAAAACACCATATATTTT.

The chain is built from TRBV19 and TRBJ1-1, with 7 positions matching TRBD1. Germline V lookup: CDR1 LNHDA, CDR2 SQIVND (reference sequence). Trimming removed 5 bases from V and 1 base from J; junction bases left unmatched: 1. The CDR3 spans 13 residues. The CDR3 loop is CASSRQGNTEAFF. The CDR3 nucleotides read TGTGCCAGTAGTCGACAGGGGAACACTGAAGCTTTCTTT.

Written as DNA, the CDR3 is TGTGCCACCCTAGCGGCCGGCAATAGCAATCAGCCCCAGCATTTT. Its translation: CATLAAGNSNQPQHF. The rearrangement uses TRBV6-5 and TRBJ1-5; D unclear. The CDR3 consists of 15 residues. V gave up 10 bases and J gave up 0 bases, with 16 bases separating them. From germline, CDR1 is MNHEY and CDR2 SVGAGI.

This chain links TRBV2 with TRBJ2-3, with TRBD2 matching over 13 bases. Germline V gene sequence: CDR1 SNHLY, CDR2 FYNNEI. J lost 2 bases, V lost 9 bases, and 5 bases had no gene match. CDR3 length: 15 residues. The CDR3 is CARRGLAGPTDTQYF. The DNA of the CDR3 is TGTGCCAGGAGGGGACTAGCGGGACCCACAGATACGCAGTATTTT.

Written as DNA, the CDR3 is TGTGCCAGCAGCTTAAAGATACGGGAGGGCCAGAGCTCCTACAATGAGCAGTTCTTC. It encodes CASSLKIREGQSSYNEQFF. The chain carries TRBV7-2 and TRBJ2-1; 8 bases are a match to TRBD2. The V gene's germline CDR1 is SGHTA and CDR2 FQGNSA. This CDR3 is built from 19 residues. The junction had 12 bases not matched to a gene; V was cut back by 2 bases and J by 0 bases.

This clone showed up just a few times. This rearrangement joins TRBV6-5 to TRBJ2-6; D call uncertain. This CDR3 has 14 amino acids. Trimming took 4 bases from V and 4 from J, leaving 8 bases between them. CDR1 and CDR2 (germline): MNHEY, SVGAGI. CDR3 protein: CASSSRWGANVLTF. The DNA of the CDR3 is TGTGCCAGCAGTTCTAGGTGGGGGGCCAACGTCCTGACTTTC.

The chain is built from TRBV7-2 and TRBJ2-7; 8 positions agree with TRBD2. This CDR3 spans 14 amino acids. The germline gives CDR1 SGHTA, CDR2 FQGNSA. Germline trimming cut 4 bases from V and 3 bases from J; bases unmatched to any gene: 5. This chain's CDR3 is CASSYGLAGYEQYF. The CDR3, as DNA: TGTGCCAGCAGCTACGGGCTAGCGGGCTACGAGCAGTACTTC.

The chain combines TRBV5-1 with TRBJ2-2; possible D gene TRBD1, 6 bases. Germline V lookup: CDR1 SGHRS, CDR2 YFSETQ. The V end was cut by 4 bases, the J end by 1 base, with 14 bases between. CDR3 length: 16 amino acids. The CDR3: CASSSTGTKNTGELFF. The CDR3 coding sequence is TGCGCCAGCAGCAGTACCGGGACAAAGAACACCGGGGAGCTGTTTTTT.

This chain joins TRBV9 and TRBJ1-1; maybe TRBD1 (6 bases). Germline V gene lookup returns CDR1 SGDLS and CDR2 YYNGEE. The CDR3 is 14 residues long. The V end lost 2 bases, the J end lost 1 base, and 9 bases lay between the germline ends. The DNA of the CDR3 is TGTGCCAGCAGCGTTCAGGGGCCGAACACTGAAGCTTTCTTT. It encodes CASSVQGPNTEAFF.